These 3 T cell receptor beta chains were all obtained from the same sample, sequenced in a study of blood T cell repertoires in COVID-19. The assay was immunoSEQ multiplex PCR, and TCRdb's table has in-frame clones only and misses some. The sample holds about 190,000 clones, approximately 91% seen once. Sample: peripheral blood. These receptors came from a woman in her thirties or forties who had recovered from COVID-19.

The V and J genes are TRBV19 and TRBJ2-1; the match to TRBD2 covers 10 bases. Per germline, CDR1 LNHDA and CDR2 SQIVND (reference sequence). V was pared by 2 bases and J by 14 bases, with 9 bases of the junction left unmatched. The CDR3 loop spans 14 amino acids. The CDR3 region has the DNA TGTGCCAGTAGTATACAAGCGGGAGGGTCTACGGAGTTCTTC. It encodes CASSIQAGGSTEFF.

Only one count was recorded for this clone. The CDR3 DNA follows: TGTGCCAGCCGTGGACAAGCCGCCCCCAATCAGCCCCAGCATTTT. Its protein is CASRGQAAPNQPQHF. The chain employs TRBV28 and TRBJ1-5; weak D call: TRBD1 (5 bases). Between the trimmed V and J ends, which lost 8 bases and 3 bases, there was a span of 17 bases. The CDR3 runs 15 residues. Per the germline V gene, CDR1 is MDHEN and CDR2 is SYDVKM. The variable domain in full, with the rest retrieved from reference TRBV28 and TRBJ1-5, is DVKVTQSSRYLVKRTGEKVFLECVQDMDHENMFWYRQDPGLGLRLIYFSYDVKMKEKGDIPEGYSVSREKKERFSLILESASTNQTSMYLCASRGQAAPNQPQHFGDGTRLSIL.

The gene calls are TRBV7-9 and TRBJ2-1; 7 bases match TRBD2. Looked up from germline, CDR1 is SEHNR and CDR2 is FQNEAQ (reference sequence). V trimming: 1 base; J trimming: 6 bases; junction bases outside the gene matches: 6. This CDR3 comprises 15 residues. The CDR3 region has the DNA TGTGCCAGCAGCTTAGGAGGCGGGAGAGGCAATGAGCAGTTCTTC. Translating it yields CASSLGGGRGNEQFF. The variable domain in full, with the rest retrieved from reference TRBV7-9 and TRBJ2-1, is DTGVSQNPRHKITKRGQNVTFRCDPISEHNRLYWYRQTLGQGPEFLTYFQNEAQLEKSRLLSDRFSAERPKGSFSTLEIQRTEQGDSAMYLCASSLGGGRGNEQFFGPGTRLTVL.